These T cell receptor beta chains were read from a single sample in a study of siplizumab effects on memory and regulatory T cells. Only in-frame clones appear in the TCRdb table, and some are missing; sequencing was by immunoSEQ multiplex PCR. The repertoire consists of around 95,000 clones, with around 90% occurring once and the leading ten covering 0.15%. Sequencing was carried out using CD4+ T cells sorted from blood. These receptors were collected from a human donor in good health. Both conserved end residues are trimmed from each CDR3. A D gene is named only where the DNA matches it firmly.

d_call: TRBD1
j_call: TRBJ2-6
v_call: TRBV7-9
cdr3_aa: ASRAGQDLSGANVLT

d_call: .
j_call: TRBJ2-7
v_call: TRBV4-3
cdr3_aa: ASSQSYGVSVIEQY

d_call: .
j_call: TRBJ2-5
v_call: TRBV4-2
cdr3_aa: ASNLRGWVETQY

d_call: .
j_call: TRBJ2-7
v_call: TRBV4-2
cdr3_aa: ASSQGTIPYEQY

d_call: .
j_call: TRBJ1-1
v_call: TRBV6-6
cdr3_aa: ASSYEGLNTEAF

d_call: .
j_call: TRBJ1-1
v_call: TRBV19
cdr3_aa: ASSIDLGGTEAF

d_call: .
j_call: TRBJ2-1
v_call: TRBV30
cdr3_aa: AWRLSPGLYLNEQF

d_call: TRBD1
j_call: TRBJ1-1
v_call: TRBV20-1
cdr3_aa: REYRGAEAF

d_call: .
j_call: TRBJ2-1
v_call: TRBV5-1
cdr3_aa: ASSSHLSSYNEQF

d_call: .
j_call: TRBJ1-5
v_call: TRBV2
cdr3_aa: ASSENSNQPQH

d_call: .
j_call: TRBJ2-3
v_call: TRBV25-1
cdr3_aa: ASSGSVGTQY

d_call: TRBD1
j_call: TRBJ1-1
v_call: TRBV30
cdr3_aa: AWDRGGARTEAF

d_call: .
j_call: TRBJ1-5
v_call: TRBV19
cdr3_aa: ASKSLTVNNQPQH

d_call: TRBD1
j_call: TRBJ1-6
v_call: TRBV7-3
cdr3_aa: ASSSDRLSPLH

d_call: .
j_call: TRBJ2-7
v_call: TRBV6-5
cdr3_aa: ASSYSQGPYEQY

d_call: .
j_call: TRBJ1-5
v_call: TRBV5-6
cdr3_aa: ASRSWGLSNQPQH

d_call: .
j_call: TRBJ2-3
v_call: TRBV2
cdr3_aa: ASSRRGADTQY

d_call: .
j_call: TRBJ1-2
v_call: TRBV5-1
cdr3_aa: ASSLAGGFQGQDYGYT

d_call: TRBD2
j_call: TRBJ2-7
v_call: TRBV7-9
cdr3_aa: ASSLTSGRSYEQY

d_call: TRBD1
j_call: TRBJ1-1
v_call: TRBV5-4
cdr3_aa: ASSSEQGGRGTEAF

d_call: .
j_call: TRBJ2-5
v_call: TRBV10-1
cdr3_aa: ASSDSRGIGETQY

d_call: TRBD1
j_call: TRBJ2-5
v_call: TRBV7-6
cdr3_aa: ASSFWDRGLTADSQTQY

d_call: TRBD1
j_call: TRBJ2-5
v_call: TRBV20-1
cdr3_aa: SVDREETQY

d_call: .
j_call: TRBJ2-7
v_call: TRBV7-8
cdr3_aa: ASSSSSHEQY

d_call: .
j_call: TRBJ2-7
v_call: TRBV11-2
cdr3_aa: ASSLEVIASYEQY

d_call: TRBD1
j_call: TRBJ1-1
v_call: TRBV5-1
cdr3_aa: ASSLVGTGGTEAF